The 5 T cell receptor beta chains below come from one sample, sequenced in a study of CXCR4 blockade with PD-1 therapy in pancreatic cancer. Profiled with immunoSEQ multiplex PCR; TCRdb holds only in-frame clones, not every one. The table shows about 5,200 clones, with less than 50% occurring only once. Sequenced input: tumor tissue. These receptors all stem from a human donor with pancreatic ductal adenocarcinoma.

CDR3 sequence: CSVRTGDSYEQYF. The CDR3 nucleotides are TGCAGCGTAAGAACAGGGGACTCCTACGAGCAGTACTTC. The rearrangement joins TRBV29-1 to TRBJ2-7; 7 bases are a match to TRBD1. Germline assignment: CDR1 SQVTM and CDR2 ANQGSEA. CDR3 length equals 13 residues. Germline trimming cut 6 bases from V and 0 bases from J; bases unmatched to any gene: 5.

The CDR3 DNA follows: TGCGCCAGCAGTCAACCGCGGGACACGATTGCCCAAGAGACCCAGTACTTC. Its protein is CASSQPRDTIAQETQYF. The chain uses TRBV23-1 and TRBJ2-5; either TRBD1 or TRBD2 may supply D (6 bases each). TRBV23-1 is identified as an open reading frame with a role that is uncertain. The CDR3 sequence is 17 residues long. The germline V and J ends were trimmed by 2 bases and 1 base, with 17 bases remaining between them.

V is TRBV30 and J is TRBJ1-1; a possible D gene is TRBD1 (5 bases). Germline assignment: CDR1 GTSNPN and CDR2 SVGIG (reference sequence). This CDR3 has 13 residues. V was pared by 3 bases and J by 1 base, with 9 bases between. CDR3 DNA sequence: TGTGCCTGGAGGGGGGTGTCGAACACTGAAGCTTTCTTT. Amino acid sequence: CAWRGVSNTEAFF.

The rearrangement links TRBV30 to TRBJ1-2, with D unresolved. This CDR3 contains 16 residues. The V gene lost 3 bases and the J gene lost 8 bases, with 25 bases spanning the gap. The germline V gene encodes CDR1 GTSNPN and CDR2 SVGIG (reference sequence). The CDR3 here is CAWRAGRGPTWGGYTF. CDR3 DNA: TGTGCCTGGAGAGCCGGACGGGGTCCCACATGGGGAGGCTACACCTTC.

This chain joins TRBV12-5 and TRBJ1-1; no reliable D call. V dropped 2 bases and J dropped 7 bases, with 14 bases sitting between them. Germline assignment: CDR1 LGHNT and CDR2 FRNRAP. The CDR3 runs 14 residues. The CDR3 reads CASGLISTPREAFF. The CDR3 region has the DNA TGTGCTAGTGGTTTGATCTCGACCCCCCGTGAAGCTTTCTTT.